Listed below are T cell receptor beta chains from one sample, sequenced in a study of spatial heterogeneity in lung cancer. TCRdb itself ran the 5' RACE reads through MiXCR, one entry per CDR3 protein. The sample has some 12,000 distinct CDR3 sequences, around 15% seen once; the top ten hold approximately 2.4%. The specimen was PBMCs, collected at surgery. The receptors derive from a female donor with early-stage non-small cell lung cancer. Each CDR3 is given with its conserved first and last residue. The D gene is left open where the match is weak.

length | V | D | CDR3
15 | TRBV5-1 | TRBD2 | CASSLQRGSTDTQYF
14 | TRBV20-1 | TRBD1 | CSARTGEDTGELFF
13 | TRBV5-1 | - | CASSLTTDYEQYF
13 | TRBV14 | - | CASSRGLQETQYF
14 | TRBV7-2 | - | CASSLAGTLDEQFF
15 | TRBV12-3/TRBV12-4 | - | CASSTDRDLGNTIYF
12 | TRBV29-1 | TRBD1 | CSVEGQGAGYTF
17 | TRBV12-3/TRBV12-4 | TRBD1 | CASSFVRGTGYNSPLHF
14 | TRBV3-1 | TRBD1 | CASTPRGKNTEAFF
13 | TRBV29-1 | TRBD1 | CSVEVGQGAKQYF
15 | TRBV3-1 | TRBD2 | CASSPRNQASGEQFF
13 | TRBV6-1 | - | CASRRDNSGELFF
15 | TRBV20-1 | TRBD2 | CSARWTSGGPNEQFF
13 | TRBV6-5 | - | CASSWRLNTEAFF
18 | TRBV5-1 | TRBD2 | CASSPEGLANSSYNEQFF
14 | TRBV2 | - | CASKLASGPNEQFF
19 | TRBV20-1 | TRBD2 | CSARSSGSLFGHAYNEQFF
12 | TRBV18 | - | CASSHGYNEQFF
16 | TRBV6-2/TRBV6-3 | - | CASSLPVTAGNQPQHF
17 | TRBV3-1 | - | CASSQEAGAQGANVLTF
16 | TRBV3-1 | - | CASSQAQLSTVNEQFF
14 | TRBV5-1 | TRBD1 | CASSLQGASTEAFF
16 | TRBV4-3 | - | CASSQEATPDSYEQYF
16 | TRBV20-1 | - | CSASLPVLLSYNEQFF
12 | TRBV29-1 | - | CSVGRGEDGYTF
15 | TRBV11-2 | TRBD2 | CASSRGTAGAGEQFF
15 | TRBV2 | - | CASSGQMMSNQPQHF
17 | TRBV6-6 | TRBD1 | CASSYLKARGRTDTQYF
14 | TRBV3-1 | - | CASSQELGTDTQYF
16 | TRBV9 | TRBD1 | CASSPDRGRFTGELFF
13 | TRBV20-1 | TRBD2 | CSALGSGRGEQYF
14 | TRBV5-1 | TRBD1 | CASSFGTDQETQYF
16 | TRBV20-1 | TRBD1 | CSARSRGQGWVDTQYF
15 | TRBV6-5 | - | CASSYLGVGNSPLHF
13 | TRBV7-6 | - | CASSLALGIEAFF
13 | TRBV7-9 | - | CASSLGVSYGYTF
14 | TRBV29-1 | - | CSAYEGSGNTEAFF
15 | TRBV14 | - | CASSPKQGFTGELFF
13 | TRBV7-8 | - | CASSQERWTEAFF
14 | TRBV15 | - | CATSRDTAGTEAFF
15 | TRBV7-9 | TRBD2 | CASSLSSGGALDQFF